These 9 T cell receptor beta chains came from one sample sequenced in a study of human T cells and chemical hapten exposure. Time point here: patch test 1, 2 weeks after DPC sensitization. Treatment meaning: therapeutic diphenylcyclopropenone sensitization with weekly scalp DPC. TCRdb analysed the RACE reads with MiXCR anew, one entry per CDR3 protein. Among around 120,000 distinct CDR3 sequences listed, 8% to 13% were seen once. Here the sequenced sample was whole blood, taken in connection with sensitization to the hapten diphenylcyclopropenone (DPC). Source of these receptors: a woman aged 40 to 55 with alopecia areata. Some clones in this sample may be carry-over from other donors' samples.

The chain employs TRBV6-2 or TRBV6-3 and TRBJ2-3; tentatively, D is TRBD1 or TRBD2 (5 bases each). This CDR3 is 17 amino acids long. The germline CDR1 and CDR2 sequences are MNHEY and SVGEGT. The V gene lost 0 bases and the J gene lost 4 bases, with 17 bases spanning the gap. The CDR3 DNA reads as TGTGCCAGCAGTTACTCTTCCGGGACGACCCTGGCAGATACGCAGTATTTT. Encoded protein: CASSYSSGTTLADTQYF.

This clonotype was recorded a few times. The chain is built from TRBV12-5 and TRBJ2-5; D is unresolved. The CDR3 spans 15 residues. CDR1 and CDR2 (germline): LGHNT, FRNRAP. Trimming pared 1 base from V and 3 bases from J, leaving 12 bases between. The DNA of the CDR3 is TGTGCTAGTGGTTTGGGTCGGCAGGTGAAAGAGACCCAGTACTTC. Translation gives CASGLGRQVKETQYF.

This clonotype showed up just a few times. V usage is TRBV29-1 and J usage is TRBJ1-1; 7 nucleotides line up with TRBD1. With V trimmed by 4 bases and J by 0 bases, 2 bases remained unmatched. Germline CDR1 reads SQVTM; CDR2 reads ANQGSEA. The CDR3 is made up of 13 amino acids. The CDR3 DNA reads as TGCAGCGTTGGAGGGACAGTGAACACTGAAGCTTTCTTT. Its protein product is CSVGGTVNTEAFF. The variable domain in full, with the rest retrieved from reference TRBV29-1 and TRBJ1-1, is SAVISQKPSRDICQRGTSLTIQCQVDSQVTMMFWYRQQPGQSLTLIATANQGSEATYESGFVIDKFPISRPNLTFSTLTVSNMSPEDSSIYLCSVGGTVNTEAFFGQGTRLTVV.

The rearrangement links TRBV29-1 to TRBJ2-1, with 10 positions matching TRBD1. The CDR3 is 15 residues long. Germline V lookup: CDR1 SQVTM, CDR2 ANQGSEA. With V trimmed by 4 bases and J by 4 bases, 7 bases remained unmatched. CDR3 residues: CSVAGRDRGYNEQFF. CDR3 coding DNA: TGCAGCGTTGCGGGCCGGGACAGGGGTTACAATGAGCAGTTCTTC.

In this sample, this clonotype turned up a few times. The chain combines TRBV5-4 with TRBJ1-1, with 7 positions matching TRBD1. CDR3 length equals 15 residues. The V and J ends lost 0 bases and 4 bases, in that order; junction bases with no gene match: 6. Germline V lookup: CDR1 SGHNT, CDR2 YYREEE (reference sequence). The CDR3: CASSLDFRGFTEAFF. For the CDR3, the DNA is TGTGCCAGCAGCTTGGATTTCAGGGGGTTCACTGAAGCTTTCTTT.

The V and J genes are TRBV29-1 and TRBJ2-3; possible D gene TRBD1, 5 bases. The CDR3 runs to 11 residues. V lost 3 bases, J lost 5 bases, and 6 bases lay in between. The germline V gene encodes CDR1 SQVTM and CDR2 ANQGSEA. The CDR3 sequence is CSVDQGDTQYF. DNA of the CDR3: TGCAGCGTTGACCAGGGAGATACGCAGTATTTT.

The gene calls are TRBV7-8 and TRBJ2-7; TRBD2 is a possible D gene (6 bases). V was clipped by 4 bases and J by 7 bases, with 17 bases between them. The CDR3 is 14 amino acids. Germline V gene sequence: CDR1 SGHVS, CDR2 FQNEAQ. CDR3 bases: TGTGCCAGCAGCTCCTGGGACTCCTCGTTGGAGCAGTACTTC. Translation gives CASSSWDSSLEQYF.

This clonotype was picked up a small number of times. The chain combines TRBV29-1 with TRBJ1-2, with TRBD1 as a possible D gene (6 bases). The germline V and J ends were trimmed by 5 bases and 4 bases, with 11 bases remaining between them. In germline, CDR1 is SQVTM, CDR2 ANQGSEA. The CDR3 runs 12 residues. CDR3 in DNA: TGCAGCGTTCCGGACAGCCCCTATGGCTACACCTTC. Amino acids: CSVPDSPYGYTF. The variable domain in full, with the rest retrieved from reference TRBV29-1 and TRBJ1-2, is SAVISQKPSRDICQRGTSLTIQCQVDSQVTMMFWYRQQPGQSLTLIATANQGSEATYESGFVIDKFPISRPNLTFSTLTVSNMSPEDSSIYLCSVPDSPYGYTFGSGTRLTVV.

This clonotype was seen repeatedly, ten times or more. This sequence joins TRBV20-1 and TRBJ2-5; 7 bases map to TRBD2. This CDR3 is built from 13 residues. In germline, CDR1 is DFQATT, CDR2 SNEGSKA (reference sequence). V dropped 5 bases and J dropped 3; count of bases not matched to a gene: 6. CDR3 DNA: TGCAGTGCTCCGTCGCTAGCGGAAGAGACCCAGTACTTC. Its protein is CSAPSLAEETQYF.